A selection of T cell receptor beta chains follows, all from one sample in a study of blood T cell repertoires in COVID-19. Libraries were prepared by immunoSEQ multiplex PCR; TCRdb keeps only in-frame clonotypes and omits some of them. Of over 400,000 clones in the sample, approximately 90% are singletons; the top ten hold roughly 1.4%. The sample was peripheral blood. These receptors were collected from a woman in her 30s with active or convalescent COVID-19. Each CDR3 is given with its conserved first and last residue. The order of the fields is J gene, D gene, CDR3 length, V gene, clone size, CDR3 DNA, CDR3 protein. The D gene is left open where the match is weak. Some rows mark clone size as missing; the rest say once, few, many or name a class of expanded clone.

>TRBJ2-7|TRBD2|15|TRBV6-5|few
TGTGCCAGCAGTTACGGTTGGGGCGGGAGTTACGAGCAGTACTTC
CASSYGWGGSYEQYF
>TRBJ1-2|TRBD1|16|TRBV29-1|-
TGCAGCGTTAAAGGAAGCGGACAGGCTACCAACTATGGCTACACCTTC
CSVKGSGQATNYGYTF
>TRBJ1-2|TRBD1|18|TRBV11-2|many
TGTGCCAGCAGCTTAGGGACAGGGAGGCGAGGTCTCGGTGTAGGCTACACCTTC
CASSLGTGRRGLGVGYTF
>TRBJ1-1|-|15|TRBV4-2|-
TGTGCCAGCAGCCAAGACCGGGATGCGAACACTGAAGCTTTCTTT
CASSQDRDANTEAFF
>TRBJ2-7|-|15|TRBV5-1|-
TGCGCCAGCAGCTTGGCACGGGGGGCTGGATACGAGCAGTACTTC
CASSLARGAGYEQYF
>TRBJ2-3|TRBD2|17|TRBV2|-
TGTGCCAGCAGTGGACTAGCGGGGGGGCTTGTCACAGATACGCAGTATTTT
CASSGLAGGLVTDTQYF
>TRBJ2-7|-|14|TRBV5-1|once
TGCGCCAGCAGCTTGTTACGCGCGGATGACGAGCAGTACTTC
CASSLLRADDEQYF
>TRBJ2-1|TRBD2|15|TRBV2|-
TGTGCCAGCAGTCCGACTAGCGGGAGCTACAATGAGCAGTTCTTC
CASSPTSGSYNEQFF
>TRBJ2-3|-|14|TRBV19|-
TGTGCCAGTAGTATAGGTCAAAGCACAGATACGCAGTATTTT
CASSIGQSTDTQYF
>TRBJ1-4|-|14|TRBV3-1/TRBV3-2|-
TGTGCCAGCAGCCAAGGGGGGGGCAATGAAAAACTGTTTTTT
CASSQGGGNEKLFF
>TRBJ2-2|-|14|TRBV30|-
TGTGCCTGGATTAGAGGGAGTGATACCGGGGAGCTGTTTTTT
CAWIRGSDTGELFF
>TRBJ1-3|-|15|TRBV5-5|few
TGTGCCAGCAGCTTGGGCGGGGGCTCTGGAAACACCATATATTTT
CASSLGGGSGNTIYF
>TRBJ2-2|-|16|TRBV10-3|-
TGTGCCATCAGAAAAGGGGGGGCCGACAACACCGGGGAGCTGTTTTTT
CAIRKGGADNTGELFF
>TRBJ1-2|-|15|TRBV7-9|once
TGTGCCAGCAGCTTAGAGCCGGGGTTGGACTATGGCTACACCTTC
CASSLEPGLDYGYTF
>TRBJ2-1|TRBD2|15|TRBV2|-
TGTGCCAGCAATATTGCGGGGGGCCCCTACAATGAGCAGTTCTTC
CASNIAGGPYNEQFF
>TRBJ2-5|-|13|TRBV18|-
TGTGCCAGCTCACCACGGGGGCGAGAGACCCAGTACTTC
CASSPRGRETQYF
>TRBJ1-4|TRBD1|15|TRBV3-1/TRBV3-2|-
TGTGCCAGCAGCCAAGAGGGACAGCTTAATGAAAAACTGTTTTTT
CASSQEGQLNEKLFF
>TRBJ1-4|TRBD1|16|TRBV30|once
TGTGCCTGGAGGTCCCCTGTGGGGACAGGTAATGAAAAACTGTTTTTT
CAWRSPVGTGNEKLFF
>TRBJ1-1|-|15|TRBV9|-
TGTGCCAGCAGTCGGGGGGGCGGCGATCGAACTGAAGCTTTCTTT
CASSRGGGDRTEAFF
>TRBJ1-5|-|15|TRBV5-8|-
TGTGCCAGCAGCTTGGCCGGAGAGGGGGTAGGGCCCCAGCATTTT
CASSLAGEGVGPQHF
>TRBJ1-5|TRBD1|15|TRBV7-8|-
TGTGCCAGCAGCTTAGCCGGACAGGGGGATCAGCCCCAGCATTTT
CASSLAGQGDQPQHF
>TRBJ1-2|-|12|TRBV9|-
TGTGCCAGCAGCGCGGGACTTTATGGCTACACCTTC
CASSAGLYGYTF
>TRBJ2-2|TRBD1|15|TRBV11-3|-
TGTGCCAGCAGCCCAAGGACAGGGGTGACCGGGGAGCTGTTTTTT
CASSPRTGVTGELFF
>TRBJ2-6|-|18|TRBV5-6|-
TGTGCCAGCAGCGCCGGACAGTTTGGAGGTTCTGGGGCCAACGTCCTGACTTTC
CASSAGQFGGSGANVLTF
>TRBJ2-2|TRBD1|19|TRBV5-4|-
TGTGCCAGCAGCTCGCCAGCCGGGACAGGGGTCTCGAACACCGGGGAGCTGTTTTTT
CASSSPAGTGVSNTGELFF
>TRBJ2-1|-|13|TRBV18|-
TGTGCCAGCTCACTATATCAGTACAATGAGCAGTTCTTC
CASSLYQYNEQFF
>TRBJ2-1|TRBD1|15|TRBV27|-
TGTGCCAGCAGACAGGACAGGACACTTTACAATGAGCAGTTCTTC
CASRQDRTLYNEQFF
>TRBJ1-6|-|16|TRBV11-2|-
TGTGCCAGCAGGAAAGGCGTCAGGGCGAATAATTCACCCCTCCACTTT
CASRKGVRANNSPLHF
>TRBJ2-7|TRBD1|13|TRBV10-3|-
TGTGCCATCCAGGGACAGGGGGCCTACGAGCAGTACTTC
CAIQGQGAYEQYF
>TRBJ2-1|TRBD2|17|TRBV7-9|-
TGTGCCAGCAGCTTAGGCGGGAGGGCCCGGGGCTACAATGAGCAGTTCTTC
CASSLGGRARGYNEQFF
>TRBJ2-3|TRBD2|16|TRBV10-2|-
TGCGCCAGCAGTGATCCCGTACTAGCGGGGGCTGATACGCAGTATTTT
CASSDPVLAGADTQYF